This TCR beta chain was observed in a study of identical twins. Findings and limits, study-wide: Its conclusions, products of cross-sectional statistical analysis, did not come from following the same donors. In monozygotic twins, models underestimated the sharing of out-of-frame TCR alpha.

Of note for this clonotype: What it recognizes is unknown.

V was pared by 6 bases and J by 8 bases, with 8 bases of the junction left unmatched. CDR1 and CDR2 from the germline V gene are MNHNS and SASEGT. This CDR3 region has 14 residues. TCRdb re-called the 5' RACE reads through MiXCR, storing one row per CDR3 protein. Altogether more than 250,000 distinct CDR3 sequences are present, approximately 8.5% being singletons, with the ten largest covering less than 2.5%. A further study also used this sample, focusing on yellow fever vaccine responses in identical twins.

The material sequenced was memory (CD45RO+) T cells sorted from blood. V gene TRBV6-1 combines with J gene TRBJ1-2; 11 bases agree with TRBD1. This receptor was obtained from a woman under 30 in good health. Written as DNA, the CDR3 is TGTGCCAGCAGCGTAGGACAGGGGGCTTCGGGCTACACCTTC. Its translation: CASSVGQGASGYTF.